This TCR beta chain was captured by sequencing in a study of T cells in Graves' hyperthyroidism and ophthalmopathy. Researchers amplified the TCR beta CDR3 regions from RNA transcripts. HTBI primers were the set used in a first-round RT-PCR of the TCR CDR3. MiXCR, applied by TCRdb to the multiplex PCR reads, yields one record per CDR3 protein. The sample lists fewer than 400,000 distinct CDR3 sequences; around 25% were seen once. CDR1 and CDR2 from the germline V gene are MDHEN and SYDVKM. The CDR3 consists of 12 residues. Between the trimmed V and J ends, which lost 6 bases and 5 bases, there was a span of 11 bases. In this sample, this clonotype turned up many times.

The sample consisted of blood. The source of this sequence is a man aged 45-65 years with Graves' hyperthyroidism. The chain couples TRBV28 to TRBJ2-7, with D hard to call. The CDR3 sequence is CASSYSWNEQYF. The CDR3 nucleotides read TGTGCCAGCAGCTACAGTTGGAACGAGCAGTACTTC.